This T cell receptor beta chain was sequenced during a study of T-cell reconstitution after alpha-beta-depleted transplantation in children. CDR1 DFQATT and CDR2 SNEGSKA come from the germline V gene (reference sequence). The CDR3 is 13 residues long. V was cut by 6 bases and J by 2 bases, with 14 bases left in between. The TCRbeta library was prepared with unique molecular identifiers. A single record per CDR3 protein comes from TCRdb applying MiXCR to the PCR reads. The table lists about 70,000 distinct CDR3 sequences, approximately 11% of them singletons. Findings and limits, study-wide: Once a year had passed after transplant, T-cell counts and diversity came mostly from newly produced T cells. Expanded graft clones, several hundred of them, were reportedly the source of alpha-beta T cells about two months after transplant. Diversity of TCRbeta at day 60 was high in some patients, arising from surviving recipient T cells and thymic progenitors.

A few counts support this clonotype. Antigen specificity is unknown. This TCR came from a boy between 10 and 17 years old with acute myeloid leukemia, due to receive a stem cell transplant. This chain uses TRBV20-1 with TRBJ2-7; D ambiguous. This specimen consisted of PBMCs, obtained before TCRalphabeta/CD19-depleted stem cell transplant. In nucleotides, the CDR3 is TGCAGTGCACGGGTAGCCCCTACCTACGAGCAGTACTTC. Its protein product is CSARVAPTYEQYF.